The 20 T cell receptor beta chains below come from one sample, sequenced in a study of T cells in Graves' hyperthyroidism and ophthalmopathy. Amplification of TCR beta CDR3 regions used RNA as the template. The HTBI primer set served for first-round RT-PCR of the TCR CDR3. TCRdb reprocessed the multiplex PCR reads with MiXCR, giving one entry per CDR3 protein. This sample yields roughly 840,000 distinct CDR3 sequences, of which around 39% are seen a single time; 7% to 10% belongs to the top ten. Sequenced material: blood. The receptors here all came from a man aged 18-30 years with Graves' hyperthyroidism.

This clonotype was detected many times. The chain links TRBV19 to TRBJ1-5, with D possibly being TRBD1 (5 bases). Trimming left V 1 base short and J 2 bases short, with 9 bases between. The CDR3 has 15 residues. Germline values: CDR1 LNHDA, CDR2 SQIVND (reference sequence). DNA for the CDR3: TGTGCCAGTAGTATAGGTGGGGGTGGCAATCAGCCCCAGCATTTT. Residues: CASSIGGGGNQPQHF.

The V gene is TRBV20-1, the J gene TRBJ2-5; the match to TRBD2 covers 8 bases. Germline CDR1 DFQATT, CDR2 SNEGSKA (reference sequence). The length of the CDR3 is 13 residues. J gave up 5 bases and V 4 bases, and 6 bases lay outside the gene matches. For the CDR3, the DNA is TGCAGTGCTACCCTCGGGGGGGGGGAGACCCAGTACTTC. This sequence encodes CSATLGGGETQYF.

The V call is TRBV28, the J call TRBJ1-1; no definite D call. The CDR3 contains 11 residues. Germline assignment: CDR1 MDHEN and CDR2 SYDVKM. The V end was cut by 8 bases, the J end by 4 bases, with 8 bases between. The CDR3 here is CASLSFTEAFF. In nucleotides, the CDR3 is TGTGCCAGCTTAAGTTTCACTGAAGCTTTCTTT.

This clonotype appeared a few times. The J gene is TRBJ2-7, the V gene TRBV7-2; 11 bases line up with TRBD2. Germline V gene lookup returns CDR1 SGHTA and CDR2 FQGNSA. This CDR3 has 15 residues. V was clipped by 2 bases and J by 4 bases; unmatched bases: 4. The CDR3: CASSLRASGRYEQYF. Written as DNA, the CDR3 is TGTGCCAGCAGCTTACGTGCTAGCGGGAGGTACGAGCAGTACTTC.

The rearrangement uses TRBV20-1 and TRBJ1-1; TRBD1 matches at 9 bases. The CDR3 totals 15 residues. Germline loops: CDR1 DFQATT, CDR2 SNEGSKA (reference sequence). Losses at the gene ends were 3 bases for V and 2 bases for J; bases not matched to a gene: 7. The CDR3 coding sequence is TGCAGTGCTAGGGATACAGGGGGCGTTAACACTGAAGCTTTCTTT. This encodes CSARDTGGVNTEAFF.

The chain uses TRBV5-5 and TRBJ1-2; a weak D match, TRBD1 (5 bases). CDR1 SGHKS and CDR2 YYEKEE come from the germline V gene (reference sequence). This CDR3 comprises 13 residues. V shed 3 bases and J shed 7 bases, with 13 bases lying between them. CDR3: CASSSGPGSGYTF. CDR3 DNA sequence: TGTGCCAGCAGCTCTGGGCCAGGGAGTGGCTACACCTTC. Variable domain in full (rest from reference TRBV5-5 and TRBJ1-2): DAGVTQSPTHLIKTRGQQVTLRCSPISGHKSVSWYQQVLGQGPQFIFQYYEKEERGRGNFPDRFSARQFPNYSSELNVNALLLGDSALYLCASSSGPGSGYTFGSGTRLTVV.

This clonotype was observed a handful of times. The chain is built from TRBV20-1 and TRBJ1-5; tentatively, D is TRBD1 (5 bases). Germline-derived CDR1 and CDR2 are DFQATT and SNEGSKA (reference sequence). The CDR3 loop spans 13 amino acids. The CDR3 DNA is TGCAGCTCCCGCCGGAGGGGTTATCAGCCCCAGCATTTT. It specifies CSSRRRGYQPQHF.

J is TRBJ1-3 and V is TRBV14; D not certain. V lost 0 bases and J 3 bases, leaving 9 bases between the germline ends. Germline V CDR1 and CDR2: SGHDN, FVKESK. The CDR3 consists of 15 residues. Written as DNA, the CDR3 is TGTGCCAGCAGCCAAGAGTGGGGAAGTGGAAACACCATATATTTT. It specifies CASSQEWGSGNTIYF.

Points on this clonotype: The junction does not match germline at one end; this may be a read error. This chain joins TRBV7-9 and TRBJ1-4, with a weak D call TRBD1 (5 bases). Germline V gives CDR1 SEHNR, CDR2 FQNEAQ (reference sequence). The CDR3 length is 15 residues. The CDR3: CASSLRGRNNEKLFF. The CDR3 region has the DNA TGCGCCAGCAGCTTAAGGGGACGCAATAATGAAAAACTGTTTTTT.

This clonotype was found many times. The chain carries TRBV11-2 and TRBJ2-7; 7 bases fit TRBD1. Looked up from germline, CDR1 is SGHAT and CDR2 is FQNNGV. CDR3 length equals 13 residues. The junction had 5 bases not matched to a gene; V was cut back by 5 bases and J by 4 bases. The DNA for the CDR3 is TGTGCCAGCAGCGCGGACAGGCGATACGAGCAGTACTTC. Residues: CASSADRRYEQYF.

On this clonotype itself: Sequence at one end of the junction differs from germline and may be a read error. V gene TRBV5-5 combines with J gene TRBJ1-5; TRBD1 might be the D (6 bases). Germline V gene sequence: CDR1 SGHKS, CDR2 YYEKEE (reference sequence). The CDR3 spans 13 residues. CDR3 sequence (DNA): TGCGCCAGCAGCCAAGATCCAGGGGTGCCAGGGCATTTT. This translates into CASSQDPGVPGHF.

The chain links TRBV2 to TRBJ1-5; D is possibly TRBD1 (6 bases). CDR3 length: 13 amino acids. Trimming left V 10 bases short and J 4 bases short, with 14 bases between. From germline, CDR1 is SNHLY and CDR2 FYNNEI. CDR3 coding DNA: TGTGCCACCGCTAGGACAGCTAATCAGCCCCAGCATTTT. Protein product: CATARTANQPQHF.

The rearrangement links TRBV6-4 to TRBJ2-7; 7 bases are shared with TRBD1. From germline, CDR1 is MRHNA and CDR2 SNTAGT. V shed 5 bases and J 1 base; nucleotides not matched to a gene: 5. The CDR3 has 14 amino acids. DNA for the CDR3: TGTGCCAGCAGTTGCGCAGGGGGATCCTACGAGCAGTACTTC. Amino acid sequence: CASSCAGGSYEQYF.

There are a few counts of this clonotype. V gene TRBV7-9 combines with J gene TRBJ2-7, with D perhaps matching TRBD1 (6 bases). V was shortened by 5 bases and J by 0 bases, with 14 bases between the two germline ends. Germline CDR1 is SEHNR and CDR2 is FQNEAQ (reference sequence). This CDR3 is 15 amino acids long. The CDR3 sequence is CASSSGQQASYEQYF. CDR3 coding DNA: TGTGCCAGCAGCAGCGGACAGCAAGCCTCCTACGAGCAGTACTTC.

Turning to this clonotype: A much larger clone lies one base from this, so it may be a read error. This chain links TRBV7-2 with TRBJ2-5, with D hard to call. The CDR3 is 14 residues long. Trimming pared 5 bases from V and 2 bases from J, leaving 12 bases between. Per germline, CDR1 SGHTA and CDR2 FQGNSA. In nucleotides, the CDR3 is TGTGCCAGCAGCATAGTGGCTCCGCAAGAGACCCAGTACTTC. Encoded protein: CASSIVAPQETQYF.

This clonotype was picked up many times. The chain has TRBV10-3 and TRBJ2-7; 7 nucleotides align to TRBD1. Per the germline V gene, CDR1 is ENHRY and CDR2 is SYGVKD. This CDR3 contains 14 residues. J was trimmed by 4 bases and V by 6 bases; bases with no gene match: 9. The CDR3 bases are TGTGCCATCAGCCGGACAGGCCACGAATACGAGCAGTACTTC. Its translation: CAISRTGHEYEQYF.

The chain links TRBV9 to TRBJ2-2; D is perhaps TRBD2 (5 bases). V lost 4 bases to trimming and J lost 1 base, with 8 bases between them. Germline values: CDR1 SGDLS, CDR2 YYNGEE. The CDR3 contains 14 residues. CDR3 sequence (DNA): TGTGCCAGCAGCCAAGAGGGGAACACCGGGGAGCTGTTTTTT. Its protein product is CASSQEGNTGELFF.

This sequence joins TRBV2 and TRBJ2-7, with D tentatively TRBD1 (5 bases). The germline CDR1 and CDR2 sequences are SNHLY and FYNNEI. The CDR3 consists of 13 residues. Trimming removed 4 bases from V and 5 bases from J, with 12 bases in between. The CDR3 loop reads CASSATVLDEQYF. For the CDR3, the DNA is TGTGCCAGCAGTGCGACAGTACTGGACGAGCAGTACTTC. Drawing the rest from reference TRBV2 and TRBJ2-7, the complete variable domain is EPEVTQTPSHQVTQMGQEVILRCVPISNHLYFYWYRQILGQKVEFLVSFYNNEISEKSEIFDDQFSVERPDGSNFTLKIRSTKLEDSAMYFCASSATVLDEQYFGPGTRLTVT.

This clonotype was found many times. The chain couples TRBV10-3 to TRBJ2-7; 10 positions agree with TRBD1. CDR3 size: 16 residues. Germline V lookup: CDR1 ENHRY, CDR2 SYGVKD. The V gene end was trimmed by 0 bases and the J gene end by 0 bases; junction bases not matched to a gene: 2. CDR3 protein: CAISESGQGPSYEQYF. The CDR3 coding sequence is TGTGCCATCAGTGAGTCGGGACAGGGGCCCTCCTACGAGCAGTACTTC.

The V gene is TRBV7-2, the J gene TRBJ1-1; no clear D gene. V lost 3 bases and J 1 base, leaving 9 bases between the germline ends. Germline CDR1 SGHTA, CDR2 FQGNSA. The CDR3 loop spans 14 amino acids. The CDR3 bases are TGTGCCAGCAGCTTTGCCGTGAGGAACACTGAAGCTTTCTTT. Its protein product is CASSFAVRNTEAFF.